This TCR beta chain stems from a study of blood T cell repertoires in COVID-19. Study overall: Specimens from acute and convalescent COVID-19 originated in the United States, Italy and Spain.

Original data processing: Amplification of reference gene primers provided the estimated nucleated cell counts. Here immunoSEQ multiplex PCR was the method, and the copy in TCRdb shows in-frame clones only, minus some. The DNA was the basis for D and trimming; V, J and clone size are from that table. The sample holds roughly 350,000 clones; roughly nine tenths are singletons and the top ten take approximately 17%. V shed 2 bases and J 4 bases; nucleotides not matched to a gene: 2. The CDR3 spans 13 residues. Germline-derived CDR1 and CDR2 are KGHSH and LQKENI. The receptor was derived from a woman in her thirties who had recovered from COVID-19. What was sequenced was PBMCs or T cells enriched from blood (not recorded which). The rearrangement joins TRBV18 to TRBJ2-7, with 7 bases fitting TRBD2. The CDR3 sequence is CASSPASGYEQYF. DNA of the CDR3: TGTGCCAGCTCACCAGCTAGCGGATACGAGCAGTACTTC.